The rows below give T cell receptor beta chains drawn from one sample of a study of control samples from healthy donors and cancer patients. The repertoire was sequenced with immunoSEQ multiplex PCR; TCRdb's copy has only in-frame clones and lacks some. This table holds 180,000 or so clones, 91% found once. Material: blood. The receptors shown here come from a woman between 25 and 40 years old in good health. Each CDR3 is given with its conserved first and last residue. The D gene is left open where the match is weak. Where a row states a size, it is once, few, many or the class of an expanded clone; other rows omit it.

J gene: TRBJ2-7; clone size: -; V gene: TRBV10-2; D gene: TRBD2; CDR3 DNA: TGCGCCAGCAGTGAGTCGTGGGGGGGGGCCTACGAGCAGTACTTC; CDR3 protein: CASSESWGGAYEQYF
J gene: TRBJ2-1; clone size: -; V gene: TRBV5-1; D gene: TRBD1; CDR3 DNA: TGCGCCAGCAGCCAGGGACAGGGTTCCTACAATGAGCAGTTCTTC; CDR3 protein: CASSQGQGSYNEQFF
J gene: TRBJ2-3; clone size: -; V gene: TRBV6-4; D gene: TRBD2; CDR3 DNA: TGTGCCAGCAGTAGGACTAGTTCCCCAGATACGCAGTATTTT; CDR3 protein: CASSRTSSPDTQYF
J gene: TRBJ1-6; clone size: few; V gene: TRBV2; D gene: -; CDR3 DNA: TGTGCCAGCATCCCCAACGACCCCAATTCACCCCTCCACTTT; CDR3 protein: CASIPNDPNSPLHF
J gene: TRBJ2-1; clone size: once; V gene: TRBV6-1; D gene: -; CDR3 DNA: TGTGCCAGCAGTGAAGGGGTCGAACCCTACAATGAGCAGTTCTTC; CDR3 protein: CASSEGVEPYNEQFF
J gene: TRBJ1-2; clone size: -; V gene: TRBV2; D gene: TRBD1; CDR3 DNA: TGTGCCAGCTCTCCGGGACAGGCCTATGGCTACACCTTC; CDR3 protein: CASSPGQAYGYTF
J gene: TRBJ1-4; clone size: once; V gene: TRBV30; D gene: -; CDR3 DNA: TGTGCCTGGAGTGTACCGGGGGCGCGCGGTGAAAAACTGTTTTTT; CDR3 protein: CAWSVPGARGEKLFF
J gene: TRBJ2-7; clone size: -; V gene: TRBV19; D gene: TRBD2; CDR3 DNA: TGTGCCAGGGGACTAGCGGGCTCCTACGAGCAGTACTTC; CDR3 protein: CARGLAGSYEQYF
J gene: TRBJ2-3; clone size: -; V gene: TRBV2; D gene: -; CDR3 DNA: TGTGCCAGCAGCACAGAATATACGCAGTATTTT; CDR3 protein: CASSTEYTQYF
J gene: TRBJ1-1; clone size: once; V gene: TRBV12-3/TRBV12-4; D gene: -; CDR3 DNA: TGTGCCAGCAGTATAGAACAGGGCACTGAAGCTTTCTTT; CDR3 protein: CASSIEQGTEAFF
J gene: TRBJ2-7; clone size: once; V gene: TRBV5-4; D gene: -; CDR3 DNA: TGTGCCAGCACAGGCGGGGCGTCCTACGAGCAGTACTTC; CDR3 protein: CASTGGASYEQYF
J gene: TRBJ2-5; clone size: few; V gene: TRBV7-3; D gene: TRBD1; CDR3 DNA: TGTGCCAGCAGCTTAGGGGGGACAGGGGCGGAGACCCAGTACTTC; CDR3 protein: CASSLGGTGAETQYF
J gene: TRBJ2-4; clone size: -; V gene: TRBV7-6; D gene: -; CDR3 DNA: TGTGCCAGCAGCTCTCCGGGAAGGGGAAACATTCAGTACTTC; CDR3 protein: CASSSPGRGNIQYF
J gene: TRBJ2-1; clone size: -; V gene: TRBV11-1; D gene: -; CDR3 DNA: TGTGCCAGCAGCTTAGCTAGCGGCCTTCAGTCCTACAATGAGCAGTTCTTC; CDR3 protein: CASSLASGLQSYNEQFF
J gene: TRBJ1-3; clone size: -; V gene: TRBV11-3; D gene: -; CDR3 DNA: TGTGCCAGCAGCTTAGGGACAGCGAGCTCTGGAAACACCATATATTTT; CDR3 protein: CASSLGTASSGNTIYF
J gene: TRBJ1-2; clone size: -; V gene: TRBV2; D gene: -; CDR3 DNA: TGTGCCAGCAGTGAAGCACAATTTAACTATGGCTACACCTTC; CDR3 protein: CASSEAQFNYGYTF
J gene: TRBJ1-1; clone size: -; V gene: TRBV6-1; D gene: -; CDR3 DNA: TGTGCCAGCAGTGACCAGGGTACCACTGAAGCTTTCTTT; CDR3 protein: CASSDQGTTEAFF
J gene: TRBJ2-5; clone size: -; V gene: TRBV21-1; D gene: -; CDR3 DNA: TGTGCCAGCAGCAACAATCGCAGGGCCGAGACCCAGTACTTC; CDR3 protein: CASSNNRRAETQYF
J gene: TRBJ2-3; clone size: -; V gene: TRBV28; D gene: -; CDR3 DNA: TGTGCCAGCAGTGGGCGGGGCGCGGCAAGCACAGATACGCAGTATTTT; CDR3 protein: CASSGRGAASTDTQYF
J gene: TRBJ1-5; clone size: -; V gene: TRBV18; D gene: -; CDR3 DNA: TGTGCCAGCTCACCACCGGGGGTCAATCAGCCCCAGCATTTT; CDR3 protein: CASSPPGVNQPQHF
J gene: TRBJ2-2; clone size: -; V gene: TRBV7-2; D gene: TRBD2; CDR3 DNA: TGTGCCAGCAGCTTAAGAGCGGGAGGATCCACCGGGGAGCTGTTTTTT; CDR3 protein: CASSLRAGGSTGELFF
J gene: TRBJ2-7; clone size: -; V gene: TRBV28; D gene: TRBD2; CDR3 DNA: TGTGCCAGCACCTTTCCGGGAGGGGACGAGCAGTACTTC; CDR3 protein: CASTFPGGDEQYF
J gene: TRBJ2-3; clone size: -; V gene: TRBV7-3; D gene: TRBD2; CDR3 DNA: TGTGCCAGCAGCTTAGCTCTAGCGGGAGATACGCAGTATTTT; CDR3 protein: CASSLALAGDTQYF
J gene: TRBJ1-1; clone size: -; V gene: TRBV11-1; D gene: -; CDR3 DNA: TGTGCCAGCAGCTCCAGGGACATGAACACTGAAGCTTTCTTT; CDR3 protein: CASSSRDMNTEAFF
J gene: TRBJ1-2; clone size: -; V gene: TRBV24-1; D gene: -; CDR3 DNA: TGTGCCACCAGTGATTCCTATGGCTACACCTTC; CDR3 protein: CATSDSYGYTF
J gene: TRBJ1-2; clone size: -; V gene: TRBV18; D gene: -; CDR3 DNA: TGTGCCAGCTCACCTCCTAACTATGGCTACACCTTC; CDR3 protein: CASSPPNYGYTF
J gene: TRBJ2-1; clone size: -; V gene: TRBV4-3; D gene: TRBD1; CDR3 DNA: TGCGCCAGCAGCCAAGATCTGGACAGGGGCATCTACAATGAGCAGTTCTTC; CDR3 protein: CASSQDLDRGIYNEQFF
J gene: TRBJ2-3; clone size: once; V gene: TRBV28; D gene: -; CDR3 DNA: TGTGCCAGCAGTTCGAAAAGGGGCGCAGATACGCAGTATTTT; CDR3 protein: CASSSKRGADTQYF
J gene: TRBJ1-2; clone size: -; V gene: TRBV6-2/TRBV6-3; D gene: -; CDR3 DNA: TGTGCCAGCAGTTACGGAGGACAGTCTAACTATGGCTACACCTTC; CDR3 protein: CASSYGGQSNYGYTF
J gene: TRBJ2-2; clone size: -; V gene: TRBV5-4; D gene: -; CDR3 DNA: TGTGCCAGCACCTTACTAAACACCGGGGAGCTGTTTTTT; CDR3 protein: CASTLLNTGELFF
J gene: TRBJ1-1; clone size: -; V gene: TRBV6-5; D gene: -; CDR3 DNA: TGTGCCAGCAGTTCCCAGCCCCAGGGGACGAACACTGAAGCTTTCTTT; CDR3 protein: CASSSQPQGTNTEAFF
J gene: TRBJ1-5; clone size: -; V gene: TRBV6-4; D gene: TRBD1; CDR3 DNA: TGTGCCAGCAGTGACACCGTAGGGGGCAATGGCAATCAGCCCCAGCATTTT; CDR3 protein: CASSDTVGGNGNQPQHF
J gene: TRBJ2-1; clone size: -; V gene: TRBV7-3; D gene: -; CDR3 DNA: TGTGCCAGCAGCTTAATCCAGGGAAATGAGCAGTTCTTC; CDR3 protein: CASSLIQGNEQFF
J gene: TRBJ2-1; clone size: -; V gene: TRBV6-5; D gene: -; CDR3 DNA: TGTGCCAGCAGTCGCAATGAGCAGTTCTTC; CDR3 protein: CASSRNEQFF
J gene: TRBJ1-1; clone size: -; V gene: TRBV5-6; D gene: -; CDR3 DNA: TGTGCCAGCAGCTTGACACAGGGATTTGAAGCTTTCTTT; CDR3 protein: CASSLTQGFEAFF
J gene: TRBJ2-1; clone size: -; V gene: TRBV7-2; D gene: -; CDR3 DNA: TGTGCCAGCAGCTTACCCGCCTCCTACAATGAGCAGTTCTTC; CDR3 protein: CASSLPASYNEQFF
J gene: TRBJ2-5; clone size: -; V gene: TRBV11-1; D gene: -; CDR3 DNA: TGTGCCAGCAGCCCGACCAAACTATCCCACCGAGAGACCCAGTACTTC; CDR3 protein: CASSPTKLSHRETQYF
J gene: TRBJ2-3; clone size: -; V gene: TRBV7-2; D gene: TRBD2; CDR3 DNA: TGTGCCAGCAGCTCCGGGGGGGCCGGGACAGATACGCAGTATTTT; CDR3 protein: CASSSGGAGTDTQYF
J gene: TRBJ2-5; clone size: -; V gene: TRBV11-2; D gene: TRBD1; CDR3 DNA: TGTGCCAGCAGCACCCGGACAGGGGGCGGAGAGACCCAGTACTTC; CDR3 protein: CASSTRTGGGETQYF
J gene: TRBJ1-2; clone size: -; V gene: TRBV5-5; D gene: -; CDR3 DNA: TGTGCCAGCAGCTTCATTCAGGCCTTTGGCTACACCTTC; CDR3 protein: CASSFIQAFGYTF
J gene: TRBJ2-7; clone size: -; V gene: TRBV11-3; D gene: -; CDR3 DNA: TGTGCCAGCAGTCGAACAGGAAACTACGAGCAGTACTTC; CDR3 protein: CASSRTGNYEQYF
J gene: TRBJ1-1; clone size: -; V gene: TRBV5-3; D gene: -; CDR3 DNA: TGTGCCAGAAGCTTGGGCAGGGGTGGTGAAGCTTTCTTT; CDR3 protein: CARSLGRGGEAFF
J gene: TRBJ1-3; clone size: -; V gene: TRBV5-1; D gene: TRBD1; CDR3 DNA: TGCGCCAGCAGACAGGGGGCCGGAAACACCATATATTTT; CDR3 protein: CASRQGAGNTIYF
J gene: TRBJ2-3; clone size: -; V gene: TRBV13; D gene: TRBD2; CDR3 DNA: TGTGCCAGCAGCTTAGCGGCTAGCGGGAGTTTCACAGATACGCAGTATTTT; CDR3 protein: CASSLAASGSFTDTQYF
J gene: TRBJ2-5; clone size: few; V gene: TRBV15; D gene: -; CDR3 DNA: TGTGCCACCAGCAGAGACCAAGAGACCCAGTACTTC; CDR3 protein: CATSRDQETQYF
J gene: TRBJ2-3; clone size: -; V gene: TRBV19; D gene: TRBD2; CDR3 DNA: TGTGCCAGTAGTATTGAGCTAGCGGGAGGGCCTAGCACAGATACGCAGTATTTT; CDR3 protein: CASSIELAGGPSTDTQYF
J gene: TRBJ1-2; clone size: -; V gene: TRBV3-1/TRBV3-2; D gene: -; CDR3 DNA: TGTGCCAGCAGCCAAGGTGACTATGGCTACACCTTC; CDR3 protein: CASSQGDYGYTF
J gene: TRBJ1-1; clone size: -; V gene: TRBV29-1; D gene: -; CDR3 DNA: TGCAGCGTTGACACGAACACTGAAGCTTTCTTT; CDR3 protein: CSVDTNTEAFF
J gene: TRBJ1-2; clone size: -; V gene: TRBV7-9; D gene: TRBD1; CDR3 DNA: TGTGCCAGCAGCTCGGGGGACAGGATCTATGGCTACACCTTC; CDR3 protein: CASSSGDRIYGYTF
J gene: TRBJ1-3; clone size: once; V gene: TRBV2; D gene: -; CDR3 DNA: TGTGCCAGCGCGGACACACGAAACACCATATATTTT; CDR3 protein: CASADTRNTIYF
J gene: TRBJ2-6; clone size: -; V gene: TRBV19; D gene: -; CDR3 DNA: TGTGCCAGTAGTATTGGAGGGGCTGGGGCCAACGTCCTGACTTTC; CDR3 protein: CASSIGGAGANVLTF
J gene: TRBJ2-1; clone size: -; V gene: TRBV6-5; D gene: TRBD2; CDR3 DNA: TGTGCCAGCAGTTACTCACGGGGGGGCTCCTACAATGAGCAGTTCTTC; CDR3 protein: CASSYSRGGSYNEQFF
J gene: TRBJ1-2; clone size: few; V gene: TRBV15; D gene: TRBD1; CDR3 DNA: TGTGCCACCAGCAGAGAAAGGGGGCGTAACTATGGCTACACCTTC; CDR3 protein: CATSRERGRNYGYTF
J gene: TRBJ1-3; clone size: -; V gene: TRBV28; D gene: TRBD1; CDR3 DNA: TGTGCCAGCAGGGGACAGGGGAAGTCTGGAAACACCATATATTTT; CDR3 protein: CASRGQGKSGNTIYF
J gene: TRBJ1-1; clone size: -; V gene: TRBV2; D gene: -; CDR3 DNA: TGTGCCAGCAATATAGGGAACACTGAAGCTTTCTTT; CDR3 protein: CASNIGNTEAFF